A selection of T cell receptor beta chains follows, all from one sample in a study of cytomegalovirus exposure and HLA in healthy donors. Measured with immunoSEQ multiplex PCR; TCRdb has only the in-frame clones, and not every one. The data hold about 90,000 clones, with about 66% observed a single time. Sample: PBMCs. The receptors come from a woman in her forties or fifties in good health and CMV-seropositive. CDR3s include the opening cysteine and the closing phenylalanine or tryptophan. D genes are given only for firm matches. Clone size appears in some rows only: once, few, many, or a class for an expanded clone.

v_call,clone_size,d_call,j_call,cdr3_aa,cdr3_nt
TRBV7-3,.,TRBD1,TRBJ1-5,CASTYVDRGNNQPQHF,TGTGCCAGCACCTACGTGGACAGGGGCAACAATCAGCCCCAGCATTTT
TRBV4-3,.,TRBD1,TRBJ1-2,CASSQDSQGAGYGYTF,TGCGCCAGCAGCCAAGATTCGCAGGGGGCGGGGTATGGCTACACCTTC
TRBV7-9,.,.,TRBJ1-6,CASSLDGLPLHF,TGTGCCAGCAGCTTAGATGGGCTACCCCTCCACTTT
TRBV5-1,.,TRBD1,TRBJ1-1,CASSLGGRGPETEAFF,TGCGCCAGCAGCTTGGGGGGTAGGGGGCCGGAGACTGAAGCTTTCTTT
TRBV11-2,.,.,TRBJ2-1,CASSPRLAARSEQFF,TGTGCCAGCAGCCCCAGGCTAGCAGCTCGGAGCGAGCAGTTCTTC
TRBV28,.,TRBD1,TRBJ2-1,CASSTRQGANYNEQFF,TGTGCCAGCAGTACACGACAGGGGGCCAACTACAATGAGCAGTTCTTC
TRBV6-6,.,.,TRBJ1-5,CASRQGHSNQPQHF,TGTGCCAGCAGACAGGGTCATAGCAATCAGCCCCAGCATTTT
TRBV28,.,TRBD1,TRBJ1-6,CASSRHRGQHSPLHF,TGTGCCAGCAGTCGCCACAGGGGACAGCATTCACCCCTCCACTTT
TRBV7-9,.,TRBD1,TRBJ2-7,CASSQFGTGEMEQYF,TGTGCCAGCAGCCAATTCGGGACAGGGGAAATGGAGCAGTACTTC
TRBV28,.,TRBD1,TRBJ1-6,CCSEGTGDTNSPLHF,TGTTGCTCAGAAGGGACAGGGGATACTAATTCACCCCTCCACTTT
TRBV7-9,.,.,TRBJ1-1,CSSSLERGTEAFF,TGTTCCAGCAGCTTAGAGCGCGGGACTGAAGCTTTCTTT
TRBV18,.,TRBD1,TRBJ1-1,CASSPTGGLHGTEAFF,TGTGCCAGCTCACCGACAGGGGGCTTACATGGCACTGAAGCTTTCTTT
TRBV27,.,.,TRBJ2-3,CATSLQGGLVGTQYF,TGTGCCACCTCCTTACAGGGGGGGCTGGTTGGGACGCAGTATTTT
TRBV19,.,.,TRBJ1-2,CASSRDTNYGYTF,TGTGCCAGTAGCCGGGACACTAACTATGGCTACACCTTC
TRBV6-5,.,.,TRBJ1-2,CASSYRGQTNYGYTF,TGTGCCAGCAGTTACCGCGGACAGACTAACTATGGCTACACCTTC
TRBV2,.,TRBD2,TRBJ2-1,CASSHYVAGGNNEQFF,TGTGCCAGCAGTCACTACGTAGCGGGGGGGAACAATGAGCAGTTCTTC
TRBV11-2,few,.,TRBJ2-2,CASSLDQGFGTGELFF,TGTGCCAGCAGCTTAGATCAGGGGTTCGGCACCGGGGAGCTGTTTTTT
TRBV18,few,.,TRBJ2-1,CASSPETEEGNEQFF,TGTGCCAGCTCACCGGAGACAGAGGAGGGCAATGAGCAGTTCTTC
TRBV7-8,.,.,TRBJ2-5,CASRLEQGQETQYF,TGTGCCAGCAGGCTCGAACAGGGTCAAGAGACCCAGTACTTC
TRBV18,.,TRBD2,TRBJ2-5,CASSPRSGGQETQYF,TGTGCCAGCTCACCTCGGTCGGGGGGACAAGAGACCCAGTACTTC
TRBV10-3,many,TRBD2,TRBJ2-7,CAISSGERGIYEQYF,TGTGCCATCAGTTCCGGGGAGCGGGGGATCTACGAGCAGTACTTC
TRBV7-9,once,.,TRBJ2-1,CASSGVGGRVGEQFF,TGTGCCAGCAGCGGGGTGGGGGGGCGAGTTGGTGAGCAGTTCTTC
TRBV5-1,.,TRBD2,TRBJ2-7,CASSLVGGEQYF,TGCGCCAGCAGCTTAGTCGGGGGGGAGCAGTACTTC
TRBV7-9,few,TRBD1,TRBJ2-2,CASSSYRGGELFF,TGTGCCAGCAGCTCTTACAGGGGCGGGGAGCTGTTTTTT
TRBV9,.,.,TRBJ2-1,CASSVALSDHSYNEQFF,TGTGCCAGCAGCGTAGCTCTCAGCGACCACTCCTACAATGAGCAGTTCTTC
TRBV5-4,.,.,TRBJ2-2,CASGTSGELFF,TGTGCCAGCGGGACAAGCGGGGAGCTGTTTTTT
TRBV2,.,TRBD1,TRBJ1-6,CASNPPGQGILGNSPLHF,TGTGCCAGCAACCCCCCGGGACAGGGTATTTTGGGTAATTCACCCCTCCACTTT
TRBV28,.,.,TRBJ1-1,CASSGVGVNTEAFF,TGTGCCAGCAGCGGGGTTGGGGTGAACACTGAAGCTTTCTTT
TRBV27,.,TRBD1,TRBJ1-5,CASSRTGTGDFQPQHF,TGTGCCAGCAGTCGGACCGGGACAGGGGATTTTCAGCCCCAGCATTTT
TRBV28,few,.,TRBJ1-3,CASTQGGAGNTIYF,TGTGCCAGCACCCAAGGGGGTGCTGGAAACACCATATATTTT
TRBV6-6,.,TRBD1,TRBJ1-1,CASSDGTGSSEAFF,TGTGCCAGCAGTGACGGGACAGGATCTTCTGAAGCTTTCTTT
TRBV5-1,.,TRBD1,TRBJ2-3,CASSIGQGSYASTDTQYF,TGCGCCAGCAGCATCGGACAGGGAAGCTATGCTAGCACAGATACGCAGTATTTT
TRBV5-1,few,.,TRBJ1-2,CASSPGYGYTF,TGTGCCAGCAGCCCAGGTTATGGCTACACCTTC
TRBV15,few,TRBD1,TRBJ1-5,CATRLHRGTNQPQHF,TGTGCCACCCGGCTCCACAGGGGGACCAATCAGCCCCAGCATTTT
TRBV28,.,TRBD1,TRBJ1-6,CASSYNRGLSYNSPLHF,TGTGCCAGCAGTTACAACAGGGGATTGTCCTATAATTCACCCCTCCACTTT
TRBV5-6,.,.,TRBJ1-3,CASSLRPRASGNTIYF,TGTGCCAGCAGCTTACGGCCCAGGGCGTCTGGAAACACCATATATTTT
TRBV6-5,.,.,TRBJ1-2,CASSYSAEADGYTF,TGTGCCAGCAGTTACTCTGCTGAGGCTGATGGCTACACCTTC
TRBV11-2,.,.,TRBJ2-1,CASSLLRMGHRYNEQFF,TGTGCCAGCAGCTTACTGCGGATGGGACACCGCTACAATGAGCAGTTCTTC
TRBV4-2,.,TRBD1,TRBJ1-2,CASSQDGQGADYGYTF,TGTGCCAGCAGCCAAGATGGACAGGGGGCAGACTATGGCTACACCTTC
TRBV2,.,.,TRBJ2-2,CASRFTGPGELFF,TGTGCCAGCAGATTCACAGGGCCCGGGGAGCTGTTTTTT
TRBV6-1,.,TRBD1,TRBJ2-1,CASSADRVGYNEQFF,TGTGCCAGCAGTGCGGACAGGGTGGGTTACAATGAGCAGTTCTTC
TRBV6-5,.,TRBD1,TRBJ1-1,CASNQGARTEAFF,TGTGCCAGCAACCAGGGGGCGCGCACTGAAGCTTTCTTT
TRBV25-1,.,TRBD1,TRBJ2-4,CASSGGQGAQDIQYF,TGTGCCAGCAGTGGGGGACAGGGGGCGCAGGACATTCAGTACTTC
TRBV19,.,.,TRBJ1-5,CASKAESAGNQPQHF,TGTGCCAGTAAAGCTGAGTCGGCGGGCAATCAGCCCCAGCATTTT
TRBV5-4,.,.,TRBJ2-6,CASSLPVSGANVLTF,TGTGCCAGCAGCTTGCCCGTCTCTGGGGCCAACGTCCTGACTTTC
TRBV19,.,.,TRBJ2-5,CASSVVVRETQYF,TGTGCCAGTAGTGTGGTAGTCCGGGAGACCCAGTACTTC
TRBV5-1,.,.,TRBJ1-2,CASSLVASSMGYTF,TGCGCCAGCAGCTTGGTGGCCAGTTCAATGGGCTACACCTTC
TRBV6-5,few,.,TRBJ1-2,CASCRAGNYGYTF,TGTGCCAGCTGTCGGGCGGGGAACTATGGCTACACCTTC